This T cell receptor beta chain was sequenced during a study of CD8+CD57+ T cells in acquired aplastic anemia. Patients who underwent sequencing had shown CD8+CD57+ cell expansion by flow cytometry. Severe acquired aplastic anemia was present in all patients. Receipt of therapy had not occurred in any patient by the time of blood sampling. Broader study findings: Comparison of patients with controls identified 25 to 35 shared CD8+ CDR3 sequences.

The CDR3 contains 15 residues. The germline V and J ends were trimmed by 1 base and 2 bases, with 9 bases remaining between them. In germline, CDR1 is MGHDK, CDR2 SYGVNS. A single count supports this clonotype. Antigen unknown. Template material for TCR beta VDJ and CDR3 profiling consisted of genomic DNA. TCRdb re-analysed the reads in MiXCR, keeping a single row per CDR3 protein. The repertoire holds under 200,000 distinct CDR3 sequences, with approximately 52% as singletons. This rearrangement joins TRBV25-1 to TRBJ2-4, with D maybe TRBD1 (6 bases). The source is a human donor with aplastic anemia. Sequencing input: sorted CD4+, CD8+, or CD8+CD57+ T cells (not recorded which) from PBMCs. The CDR3 bases are TGTGCCAGCAGTGAATTTAGGGGGACCAAAAACATTCAGTACTTC. As protein: CASSEFRGTKNIQYF. Full variable domain (missing parts from reference TRBV25-1 and TRBJ2-4): EADIYQTPRYLVIGTGKKITLECSQTMGHDKMYWYQQDPGMELHLIHYSYGVNSTEKGDLSSESTVSRIRTEHFPLTLESARPSHTSQYLCASSEFRGTKNIQYFGAGTRLSVL.